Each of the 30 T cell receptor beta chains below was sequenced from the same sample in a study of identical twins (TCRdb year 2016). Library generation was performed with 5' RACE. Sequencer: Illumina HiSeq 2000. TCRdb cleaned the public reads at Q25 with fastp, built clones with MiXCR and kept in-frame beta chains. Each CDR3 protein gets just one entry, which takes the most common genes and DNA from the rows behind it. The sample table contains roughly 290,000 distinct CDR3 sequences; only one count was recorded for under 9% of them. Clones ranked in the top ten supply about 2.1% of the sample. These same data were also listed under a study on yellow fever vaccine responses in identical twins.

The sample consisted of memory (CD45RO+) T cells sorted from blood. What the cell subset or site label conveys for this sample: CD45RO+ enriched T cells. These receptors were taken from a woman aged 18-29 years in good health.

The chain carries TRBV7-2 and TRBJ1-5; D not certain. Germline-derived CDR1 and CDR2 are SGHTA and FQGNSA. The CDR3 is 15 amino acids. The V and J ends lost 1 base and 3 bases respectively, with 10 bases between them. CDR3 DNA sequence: TGTGCCAGCAGCTTAGTTCACAGCGCCAATCAGCCCCAGCATTTT. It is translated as CASSLVHSANQPQHF. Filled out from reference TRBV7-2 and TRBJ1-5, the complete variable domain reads GAGVSQSPSNKVTEKGKDVELRCDPISGHTALYWYRQSLGQGLEFLIYFQGNSAPDKSGLPSDRFSAERTGGSVSTLTIQRTQQEDSAVYLCASSLVHSANQPQHFGDGTRLSIL.

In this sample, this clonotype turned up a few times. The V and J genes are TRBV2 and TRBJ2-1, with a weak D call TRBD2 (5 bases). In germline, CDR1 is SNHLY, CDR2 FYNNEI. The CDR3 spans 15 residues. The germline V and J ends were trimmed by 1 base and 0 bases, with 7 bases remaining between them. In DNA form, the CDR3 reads TGTGCCAGCAGTGAAGGGGGAGTCTCCTACAATGAGCAGTTCTTC. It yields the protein CASSEGGVSYNEQFF.

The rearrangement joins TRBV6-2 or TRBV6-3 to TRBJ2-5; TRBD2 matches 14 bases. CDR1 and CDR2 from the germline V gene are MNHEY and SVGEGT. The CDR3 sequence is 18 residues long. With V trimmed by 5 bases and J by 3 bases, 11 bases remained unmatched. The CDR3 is CASSPGTSGGGEKETQYF. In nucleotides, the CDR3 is TGTGCCAGCAGTCCAGGGACTAGCGGGGGCGGGGAAAAAGAGACCCAGTACTTC.

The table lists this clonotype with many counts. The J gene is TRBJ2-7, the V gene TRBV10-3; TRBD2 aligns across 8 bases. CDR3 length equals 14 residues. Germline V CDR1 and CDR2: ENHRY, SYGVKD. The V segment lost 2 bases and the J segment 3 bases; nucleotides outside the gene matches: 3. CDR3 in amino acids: CAISEAGGVYEQYV. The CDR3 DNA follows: TGTGCCATCAGTGAGGCCGGGGGGGTCTACGAGCAGTACGTC.

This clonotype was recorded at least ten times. CDR3 amino acids: CSATGHNEQFF. DNA for the CDR3: TGCAGTGCTACGGGCCACAATGAGCAGTTCTTC. The gene calls are TRBV20-1 and TRBJ2-1; D ambiguous. This CDR3 region has 11 residues. Germline CDR1 reads DFQATT; CDR2 reads SNEGSKA (reference sequence). V was pared by 4 bases and J by 5 bases, with 6 bases between.

The CDR3 sequence: CASQTRVNTEAFF. The CDR3 DNA is TGTGCCAGTCAGACCAGGGTGAACACTGAAGCTTTCTTT. The V call is TRBV2, the J call TRBJ1-1; D may be TRBD1 (5 bases). The V gene lost 9 bases and the J gene lost 0 bases, with 11 bases spanning the gap. Germline V gives CDR1 SNHLY, CDR2 FYNNEI. This CDR3 spans 13 amino acids.

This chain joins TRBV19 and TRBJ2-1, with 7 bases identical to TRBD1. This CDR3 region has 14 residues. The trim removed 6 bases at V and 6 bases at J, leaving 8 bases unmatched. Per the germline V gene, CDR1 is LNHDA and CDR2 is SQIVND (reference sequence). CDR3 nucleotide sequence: TGTGCCAGTAGCTCAGGGGGTATTAGCAATGAGCAGTTCTTC. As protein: CASSSGGISNEQFF.

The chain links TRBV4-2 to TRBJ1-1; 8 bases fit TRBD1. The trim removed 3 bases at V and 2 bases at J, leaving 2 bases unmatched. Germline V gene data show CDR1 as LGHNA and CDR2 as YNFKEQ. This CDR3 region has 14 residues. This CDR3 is CASSQTGVNTEAFF. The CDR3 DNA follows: TGTGCCAGCAGCCAGACAGGGGTAAACACTGAAGCTTTCTTT.

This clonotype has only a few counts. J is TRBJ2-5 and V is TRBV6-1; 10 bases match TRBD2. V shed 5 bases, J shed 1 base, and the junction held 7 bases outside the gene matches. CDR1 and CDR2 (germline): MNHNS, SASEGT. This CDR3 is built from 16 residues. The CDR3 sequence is CASSLGVAGGQETQYF. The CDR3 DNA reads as TGTGCCAGCAGTCTTGGGGTAGCGGGGGGCCAAGAGACCCAGTACTTC.

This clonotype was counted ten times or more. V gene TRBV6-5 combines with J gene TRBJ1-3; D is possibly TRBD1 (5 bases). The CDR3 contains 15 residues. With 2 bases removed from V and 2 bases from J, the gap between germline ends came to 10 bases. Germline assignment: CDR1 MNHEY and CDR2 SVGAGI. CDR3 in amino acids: CASSYPTVTGNTIYF. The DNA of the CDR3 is TGTGCCAGCAGTTACCCGACAGTCACTGGAAACACCATATATTTT.

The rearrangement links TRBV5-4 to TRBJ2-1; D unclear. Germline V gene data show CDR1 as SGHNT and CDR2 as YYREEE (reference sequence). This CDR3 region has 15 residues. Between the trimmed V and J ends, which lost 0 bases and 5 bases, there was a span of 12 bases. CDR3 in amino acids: CASSLGTDPHNEQFF. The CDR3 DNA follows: TGTGCCAGCAGCTTGGGGACCGACCCCCACAATGAGCAGTTCTTC.

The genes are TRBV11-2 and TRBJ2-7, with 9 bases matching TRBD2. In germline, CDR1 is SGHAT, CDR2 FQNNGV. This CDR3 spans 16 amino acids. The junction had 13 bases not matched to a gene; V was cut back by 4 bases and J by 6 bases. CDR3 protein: CASSSNPGLAPSEQYF. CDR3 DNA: TGTGCCAGCAGCTCTAACCCGGGACTAGCCCCTTCCGAGCAGTACTTC.

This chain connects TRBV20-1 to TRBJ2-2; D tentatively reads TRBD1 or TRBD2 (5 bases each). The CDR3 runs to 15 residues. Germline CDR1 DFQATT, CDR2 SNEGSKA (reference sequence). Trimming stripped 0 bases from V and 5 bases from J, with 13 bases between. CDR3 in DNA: TGCAGTGCTAGAGATCTGGGGACGGAGACCGGGGAGCTGTTTTTT. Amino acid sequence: CSARDLGTETGELFF.

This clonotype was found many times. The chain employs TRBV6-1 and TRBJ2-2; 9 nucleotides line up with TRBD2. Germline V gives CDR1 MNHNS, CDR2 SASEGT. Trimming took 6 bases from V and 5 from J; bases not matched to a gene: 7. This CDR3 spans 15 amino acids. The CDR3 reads CASSASAGGTGELFF. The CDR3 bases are TGTGCCAGCAGCGCCTCAGCGGGGGGAACCGGGGAGCTGTTTTTT.

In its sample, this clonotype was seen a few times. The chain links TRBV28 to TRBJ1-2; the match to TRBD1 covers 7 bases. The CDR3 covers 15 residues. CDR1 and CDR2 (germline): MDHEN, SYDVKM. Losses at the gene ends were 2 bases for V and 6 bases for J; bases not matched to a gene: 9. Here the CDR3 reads CASSLGSTGKDGYTF. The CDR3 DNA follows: TGTGCCAGCAGTTTAGGTTCGACAGGGAAGGATGGCTACACCTTC.

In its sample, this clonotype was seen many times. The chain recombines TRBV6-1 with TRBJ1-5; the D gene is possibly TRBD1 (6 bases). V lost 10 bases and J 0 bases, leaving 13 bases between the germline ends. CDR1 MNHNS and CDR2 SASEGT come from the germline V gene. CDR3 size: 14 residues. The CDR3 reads CATRGALSNQPQHF. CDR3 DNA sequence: TGTGCCACCCGGGGGGCCCTTAGCAATCAGCCCCAGCATTTT.

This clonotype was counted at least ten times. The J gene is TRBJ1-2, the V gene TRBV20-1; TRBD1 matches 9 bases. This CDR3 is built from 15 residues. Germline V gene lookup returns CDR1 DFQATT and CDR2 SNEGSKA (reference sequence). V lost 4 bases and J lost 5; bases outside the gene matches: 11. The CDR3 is CSAKGDRESGYGYTF. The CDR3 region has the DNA TGCAGTGCTAAAGGGGACAGGGAGTCAGGGTATGGCTACACCTTC.

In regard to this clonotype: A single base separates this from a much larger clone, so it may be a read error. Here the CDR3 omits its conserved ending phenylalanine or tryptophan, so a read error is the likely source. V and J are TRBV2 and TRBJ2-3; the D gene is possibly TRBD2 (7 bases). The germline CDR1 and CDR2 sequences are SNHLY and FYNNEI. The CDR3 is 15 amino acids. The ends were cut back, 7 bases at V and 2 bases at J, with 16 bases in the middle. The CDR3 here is CASKRGRGTTDTQYS. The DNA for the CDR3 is TGTGCCAGCAAGAGGGGGAGGGGGACCACAGATACGCAGTATTCT.

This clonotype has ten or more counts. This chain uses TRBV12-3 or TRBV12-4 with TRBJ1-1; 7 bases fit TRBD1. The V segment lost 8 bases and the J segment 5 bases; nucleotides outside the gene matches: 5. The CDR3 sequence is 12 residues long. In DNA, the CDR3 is TGTGCCAGCGGCTCACAGGGGACTGAAGCTTTCTTT. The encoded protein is CASGSQGTEAFF.

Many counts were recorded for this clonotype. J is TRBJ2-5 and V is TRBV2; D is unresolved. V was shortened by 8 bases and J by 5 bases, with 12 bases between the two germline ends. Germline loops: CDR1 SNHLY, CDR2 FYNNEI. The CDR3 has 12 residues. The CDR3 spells CASLRVGETQYF. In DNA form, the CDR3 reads TGTGCCAGCCTAAGGGTCGGGGAGACCCAGTACTTC.

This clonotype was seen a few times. CDR3 nucleotides: TGTGCCAGCAGCTTACCGGGAGGGCCAACGAACTACAATGAGCAGTTCTTC. Residues: CASSLPGGPTNYNEQFF. V gene TRBV11-3 combines with J gene TRBJ2-1; 8 positions match TRBD2. The germline V gene has CDR1 SGHNT and CDR2 YENEEA. V trimming: 2 bases; J trimming: 3 bases; junction bases outside the gene matches: 9. The CDR3 totals 17 residues.

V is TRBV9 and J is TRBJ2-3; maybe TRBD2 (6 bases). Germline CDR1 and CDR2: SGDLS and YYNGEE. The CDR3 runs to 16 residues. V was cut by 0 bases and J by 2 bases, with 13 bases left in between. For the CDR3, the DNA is TGTGCCAGCAGCGTAGCTGCGAGCGGGTACACAGATACGCAGTATTTT. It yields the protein CASSVAASGYTDTQYF.

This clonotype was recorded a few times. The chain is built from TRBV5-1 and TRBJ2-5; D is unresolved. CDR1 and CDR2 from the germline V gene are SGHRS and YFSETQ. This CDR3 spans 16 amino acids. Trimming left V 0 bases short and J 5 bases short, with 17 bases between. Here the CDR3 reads CASSLEALGGTETQYF. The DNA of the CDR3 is TGCGCCAGCAGCTTGGAAGCGCTGGGCGGTACGGAGACCCAGTACTTC.

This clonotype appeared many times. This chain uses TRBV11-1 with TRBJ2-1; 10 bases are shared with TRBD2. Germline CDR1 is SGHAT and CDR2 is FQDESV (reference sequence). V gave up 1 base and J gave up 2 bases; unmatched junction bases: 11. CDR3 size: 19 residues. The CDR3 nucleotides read TGTGCCAGCAGCTTAGAAGCGCTAGCGGGAGAGCCGACCTACAATGAGCAGTTCTTC. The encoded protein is CASSLEALAGEPTYNEQFF.

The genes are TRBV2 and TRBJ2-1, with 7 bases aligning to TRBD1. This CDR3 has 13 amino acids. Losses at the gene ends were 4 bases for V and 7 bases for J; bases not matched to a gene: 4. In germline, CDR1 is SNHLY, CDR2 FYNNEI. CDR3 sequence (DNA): TGTGCCAGCAGTGTGGAGACAGGGAATGAGCAGTTCTTC. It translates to CASSVETGNEQFF. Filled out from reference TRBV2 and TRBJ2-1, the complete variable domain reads EPEVTQTPSHQVTQMGQEVILRCVPISNHLYFYWYRQILGQKVEFLVSFYNNEISEKSEIFDDQFSVERPDGSNFTLKIRSTKLEDSAMYFCASSVETGNEQFFGPGTRLTVL.

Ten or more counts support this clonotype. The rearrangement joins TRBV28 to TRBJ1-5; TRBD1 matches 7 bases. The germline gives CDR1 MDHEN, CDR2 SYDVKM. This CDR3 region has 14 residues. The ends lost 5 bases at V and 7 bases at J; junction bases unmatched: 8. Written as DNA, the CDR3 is TGTGCCAGCAGTCCCGGACAGGTAGGACAGCCCCAGCATTTT. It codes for CASSPGQVGQPQHF.

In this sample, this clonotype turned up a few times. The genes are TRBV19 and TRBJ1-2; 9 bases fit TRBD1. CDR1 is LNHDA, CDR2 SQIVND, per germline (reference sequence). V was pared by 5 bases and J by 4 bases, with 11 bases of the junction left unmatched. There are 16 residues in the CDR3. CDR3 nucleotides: TGTGCCAGTAGTCCACTAACCACAGGGGGCGGCTATGGCTACACCTTC. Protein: CASSPLTTGGGYGYTF.

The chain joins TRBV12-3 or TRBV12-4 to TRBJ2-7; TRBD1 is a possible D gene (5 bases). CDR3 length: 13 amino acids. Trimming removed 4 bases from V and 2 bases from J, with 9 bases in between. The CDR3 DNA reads TGTGCCAGCAGTTCCGCAGGGCCCTACGAGCAGTACTTC. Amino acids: CASSSAGPYEQYF.

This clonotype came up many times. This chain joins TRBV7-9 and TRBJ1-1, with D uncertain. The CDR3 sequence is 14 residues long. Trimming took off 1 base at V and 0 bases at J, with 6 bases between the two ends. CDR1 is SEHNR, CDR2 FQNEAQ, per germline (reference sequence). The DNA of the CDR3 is TGTGCCAGCAGCTTAGACAGACTGAACACTGAAGCTTTCTTT. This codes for CASSLDRLNTEAFF. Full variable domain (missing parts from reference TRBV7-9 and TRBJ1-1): DTGVSQNPRHKITKRGQNVTFRCDPISEHNRLYWYRQTLGQGPEFLTYFQNEAQLEKSRLLSDRFSAERPKGSFSTLEIQRTEQGDSAMYLCASSLDRLNTEAFFGQGTRLTVV.

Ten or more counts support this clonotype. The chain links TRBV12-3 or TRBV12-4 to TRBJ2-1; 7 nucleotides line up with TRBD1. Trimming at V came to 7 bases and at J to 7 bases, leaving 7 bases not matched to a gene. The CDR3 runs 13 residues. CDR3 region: CASIDRARNEQFF. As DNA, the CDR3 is TGTGCCAGCATCGACAGGGCCAGGAATGAGCAGTTCTTC.